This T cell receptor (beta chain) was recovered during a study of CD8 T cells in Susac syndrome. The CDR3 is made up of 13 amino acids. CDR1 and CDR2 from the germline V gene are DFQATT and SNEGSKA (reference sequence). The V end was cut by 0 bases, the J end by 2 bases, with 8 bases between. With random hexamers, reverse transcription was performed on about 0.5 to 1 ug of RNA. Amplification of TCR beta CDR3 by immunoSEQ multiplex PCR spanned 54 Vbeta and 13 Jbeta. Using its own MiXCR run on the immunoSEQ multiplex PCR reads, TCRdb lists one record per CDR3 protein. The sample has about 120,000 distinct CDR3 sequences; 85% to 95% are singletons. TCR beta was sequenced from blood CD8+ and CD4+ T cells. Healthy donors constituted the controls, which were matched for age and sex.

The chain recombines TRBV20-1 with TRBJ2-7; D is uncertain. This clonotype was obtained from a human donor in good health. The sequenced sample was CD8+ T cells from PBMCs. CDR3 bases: TGCAGTGCTAGAGATAGGGCTACCTACGAGCAGTACTTC. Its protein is CSARDRATYEQYF.